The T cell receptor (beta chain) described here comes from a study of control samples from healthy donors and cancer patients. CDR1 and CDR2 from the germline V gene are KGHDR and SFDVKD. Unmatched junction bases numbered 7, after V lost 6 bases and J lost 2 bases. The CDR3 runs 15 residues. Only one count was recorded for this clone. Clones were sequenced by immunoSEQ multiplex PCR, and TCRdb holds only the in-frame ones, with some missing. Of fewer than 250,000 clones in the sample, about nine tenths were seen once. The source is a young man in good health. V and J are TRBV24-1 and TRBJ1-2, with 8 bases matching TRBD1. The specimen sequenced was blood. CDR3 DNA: TGTGCCACCAGTTATTCCGACAGGGGCAACTATGGCTACACCTTC. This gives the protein CATSYSDRGNYGYTF.